The subject of this entry is one T cell receptor (beta chain). The data are from a study of beta chain features in type 1 diabetes. Reverse transcribing all isolated RNA meant expressed TCRB transcripts were sequenced. The repertoire was sequenced with immunoSEQ multiplex PCR; TCRdb's copy has only in-frame clones and lacks some. The profile covers around 280,000 clones, with 8% appearing a single time and about 0.93% taken by the ten largest. The CDR3 runs 13 residues. Trimming pared 2 bases from V and 7 bases from J, leaving 11 bases between. Germline loops: CDR1 MNHEY, CDR2 SVGAGI. The chain is built from TRBV6-5 and TRBJ1-1; D is perhaps TRBD1 (5 bases). Source material: central memory CD4+ T cells from blood. The sequence derives from a woman aged 18 to 35 in good health. For the CDR3, the DNA is TGTGCCAGCAGTTACGGGGGTCCGAGTGAAGCTTTCTTT. Protein product: CASSYGGPSEAFF.